This T cell receptor beta chain was sequenced for a study of Graves' ophthalmopathy and Graves' hyperthyroidism. Study at large: The collection of peripheral blood took place at initial diagnosis, before any treatment. The study's findings and limits: With a specificity of around 76% and a sensitivity of just under 71%, the model predicted ophthalmopathy progression. Blood samples also showed most expanded thyroid clonotypes exceeding 0.001 frequency.

Ten or more counts support this clonotype. Its antigen is unknown. Participants with hyperthyroidism, aged 18 to 65, were newly diagnosed with under 2 months' duration. RNA transcripts provided the template for amplifying TCR beta CDR3 regions. Second-round multiplex PCR followed a first-round RT-PCR using HTBI primers. TCRdb fed the multiplex PCR reads into MiXCR, producing one record per CDR3 protein. The profile shows some 410,000 distinct CDR3 sequences, 21% of them singletons. Germline CDR1 and CDR2: MNHEY and SVGEGT. The CDR3 spans 13 residues. After removal of 6 bases from V and 3 bases from J, the junction contained 1 base not matched to a gene.

Material: peripheral blood. V usage is TRBV6-2 or TRBV6-3 and J usage is TRBJ2-7; 11 bases fit TRBD1. The clonotype comes from a woman aged 18-35 years with stable Graves' hyperthyroidism. In nucleotides, the CDR3 is TGTGCCAGCAGGGGGACAGGGGGCTACGAGCAGTACTTC. Translating gives CASRGTGGYEQYF.